Below, 23 T cell receptor beta chains from the same sample are listed, as sequenced in a study of blood T cell repertoires in COVID-19. The protocol was immunoSEQ multiplex PCR, while the TCRdb copy is restricted to in-frame clones and leaves out a portion. The sample consists of tens of thousands of clones, 80% to 90% of them appearing once. The sample consisted of peripheral blood. The receptors were sampled from a man between 60 and 75 years old with acute or convalescent COVID-19.

This chain connects TRBV6-1 to TRBJ2-2; 10 bases line up with TRBD2. Looked up from germline, CDR1 is MNHNS and CDR2 is SASEGT. This CDR3 spans 18 amino acids. V was clipped by 2 bases and J by 6 bases; unmatched bases: 12. The CDR3 protein is CASSEKGLERGGPGELFF. CDR3 coding DNA: TGTGCCAGCAGTGAAAAAGGCTTGGAGCGGGGGGGCCCCGGGGAGCTGTTTTTT.

V is TRBV12-2 and J is TRBJ2-3; TRBD2 is taken as the D call from the table, unchecked against the DNA. TRBV12-2 is a listed pseudogene. The CDR3 contains 16 residues. The CDR3 region is CASRLSSSRDTDTQYF. For the CDR3, the DNA is TGTGCAAGTCGCTTAAGCTCGTCACGCGACACAGATACGCAGTATTTT.

The chain uses TRBV29-1 and TRBJ1-2; 10 positions match TRBD1. Germline loops: CDR1 SQVTM, CDR2 ANQGSEA. The CDR3 has 13 residues. Trimming cost V 1 base and J 6 bases; bases outside gene matches: 2. CDR3 sequence (DNA): TGCAGCGTTGAAGGACAGGGGGCGCATGGCTACACCTTC. This translates into CSVEGQGAHGYTF.

The chain is built from TRBV5-6 and TRBJ2-7; a weak D match, TRBD1 (5 bases). In germline, CDR1 is SGHDT, CDR2 YYEEEE. The ends were cut back, 4 bases at V and 4 bases at J, with 12 bases in the middle. CDR3 size: 13 residues. DNA of the CDR3: TGTGCCAGCAGCCTTGATAGGGGTTACGAGCAGTACTTC. Its protein is CASSLDRGYEQYF. The full variable domain, completed using reference TRBV5-6 and TRBJ2-7, is DAGVTQSPTHLIKTRGQQVTLRCSPKSGHDTVSWYQQALGQGPQFIFQYYEEEERQRGNFPDRFSGHQFPNYSSELNVNALLLGDSALYLCASSLDRGYEQYFGPGTRLTVT.

This clone occurred a few times. The V and J genes are TRBV2 and TRBJ2-1, with TRBD2 matching 9 bases. Germline V gene data show CDR1 as SNHLY and CDR2 as FYNNEI. The CDR3 is 14 amino acids. The V and J ends lost 6 bases and 2 bases, in that order; junction bases with no gene match: 2. CDR3 loop: CASRGGGAYNEQFF. CDR3 in DNA: TGTGCCAGCAGGGGCGGGGGGGCCTACAATGAGCAGTTCTTC.

This clone was recorded once. Here the CDR3 reads CASSPQVQETQYF. In DNA form, the CDR3 reads TGTGCCAGCAGCCCACAAGTCCAAGAGACCCAGTACTTC. This chain joins TRBV5-4 and TRBJ2-5; D unclear. V lost 4 bases to trimming and J lost 1 base, with 8 bases between them. CDR3 length: 13 residues. Germline lookup yields CDR1 SGHNT and CDR2 YYREEE (reference sequence).

The V gene is TRBV2, the J gene TRBJ2-5, with TRBD1 matching over 7 bases. The CDR3 is 13 residues long. V lost 4 bases and J lost 4; bases outside the gene matches: 3. Germline lookup yields CDR1 SNHLY and CDR2 FYNNEI. The CDR3 region is CASSGQGRETQYF. The CDR3 DNA reads TGTGCCAGCAGTGGACAGGGACGAGAGACCCAGTACTTC.

A few counts support this clone. The rearrangement joins TRBV9 to TRBJ2-1, with D possibly matching TRBD2 (7 bases). From germline, CDR1 is SGDLS and CDR2 YYNGEE. Trimming pared 3 bases from V and 7 bases from J, leaving 14 bases between. This CDR3 spans 14 amino acids. The CDR3 protein is CASSGGGLGNEQFF. The DNA for the CDR3 is TGTGCCAGCAGCGGGGGGGGCCTGGGAAATGAGCAGTTCTTC. The full variable domain, its missing parts supplied by reference TRBV9 and TRBJ2-1, is DSGVTQTPKHLITATGQRVTLRCSPRSGDLSVYWYQQSLDQGLQFLIQYYNGEERAKGNILERFSAQQFPDLHSELNLSSLELGDSALYFCASSGGGLGNEQFFGPGTRLTVL.

This chain connects TRBV27 to TRBJ1-4; D might be TRBD1 (5 bases). The V gene lost 4 bases and the J gene lost 4 bases, with 16 bases spanning the gap. This CDR3 has 16 residues. CDR1 and CDR2 from the germline V gene are MNHEY and SMNVEV (reference sequence). The CDR3 nucleotides are TGTGCCAGCAGTTCGGAGGGGCACCCCGGTAATGAAAAACTGTTTTTT. It specifies CASSSEGHPGNEKLFF.

By proportion, this clone is medium-sized. This sequence joins TRBV27 and TRBJ1-1, with D possibly matching TRBD1 (5 bases). Germline CDR1 and CDR2: MNHEY and SMNVEV (reference sequence). V lost 2 bases and J 7 bases, leaving 11 bases between the germline ends. The CDR3 extends over 13 amino acids. The CDR3 reads CASSLIGGVEAFF. The CDR3 bases are TGTGCCAGCAGTTTAATAGGAGGGGTTGAAGCTTTCTTT.

On this clone: The same CDR3 is also encoded by other DNA sequences in this sample. V and J are TRBV9 and TRBJ2-2; possibly TRBD2 for D (6 bases). Trimming took 0 bases from V and 0 from J, leaving 9 bases between them. CDR1 SGDLS and CDR2 YYNGEE come from the germline V gene. The CDR3 totals 16 residues. Here the CDR3 reads CASSVAGTPNTGELFF. The DNA for the CDR3 is TGTGCCAGCAGCGTAGCAGGGACTCCGAACACCGGGGAGCTGTTTTTT.

The chain employs TRBV14 and TRBJ2-3; D gene uncertain. Germline V gene sequence: CDR1 SGHDN, CDR2 FVKESK. CDR3 length equals 16 residues. The V gene lost 3 bases and the J gene lost 0 bases, with 13 bases spanning the gap. The CDR3 loop is CASSQQQTSSTDTQYF. The DNA for the CDR3 is TGTGCCAGCAGCCAGCAACAGACCTCTAGCACAGATACGCAGTATTTT.

To note about this clone: Other DNA sequences in the same sample also yield this CDR3. J is TRBJ2-5 and V is TRBV15; D may be TRBD2 (5 bases). The CDR3 is made up of 13 amino acids. V dropped 1 base and J dropped 2 bases, with 5 bases sitting between them. Germline values: CDR1 LNHNV, CDR2 YYDKDF (reference sequence). The CDR3 nucleotides read TGTGCCACCAGCAGAGGCGGGCAAGAGACCCAGTACTTC. It encodes CATSRGGQETQYF.

The V and J genes are TRBV3-1 (or the pseudogene TRBV3-2) and TRBJ2-3; a possible D gene is TRBD2 (6 bases). Trimming stripped 8 bases from V and 0 bases from J, with 9 bases between. The CDR3 is 13 amino acids. Germline assignment: CDR1 LGHDT and CDR2 YNNKEL (reference sequence). The CDR3: CASGRGSTDTQYF. CDR3 sequence (DNA): TGTGCCAGCGGGCGGGGTAGCACAGATACGCAGTATTTT.

J is TRBJ1-6 and V is TRBV9; 8 positions match TRBD1. Germline-derived CDR1 and CDR2 are SGDLS and YYNGEE. The CDR3 sequence is 15 residues long. V lost 4 bases to trimming and J lost 11 bases; unmatched junction nucleotides: 11. CDR3 amino acids: CASSPQGQAMAPLHF. CDR3 in DNA: TGTGCCAGCAGCCCCCAGGGACAGGCCATGGCACCCCTCCACTTT. The full variable domain, its missing parts supplied by reference TRBV9 and TRBJ1-6, is DSGVTQTPKHLITATGQRVTLRCSPRSGDLSVYWYQQSLDQGLQFLIQYYNGEERAKGNILERFSAQQFPDLHSELNLSSLELGDSALYFCASSPQGQAMAPLHFGNGTRLTVT.

The gene calls are TRBV5-1 and TRBJ2-7, with D possibly matching TRBD2 (6 bases). Trimming cost V 0 bases and J 4 bases, with 14 bases left between them. Germline V lookup: CDR1 SGHRS, CDR2 YFSETQ. The CDR3 sequence is 15 residues long. CDR3 region: CASSLGPGGLYEQYV. The CDR3 nucleotides are TGCGCCAGCAGCTTGGGTCCAGGAGGGCTTTACGAGCAGTACGTC.

The chain couples TRBV7-2 to TRBJ2-7; TRBD2 is a possible D gene (6 bases). Germline V gene sequence: CDR1 SGHTA, CDR2 FQGNSA. CDR3 length: 16 amino acids. Trimming removed 4 bases from V and 4 bases from J, with 20 bases in between. The DNA of the CDR3 is TGTGCCAGCAGCTCTGGCGGGGCCCGTGGAGGGTACGAGCAGTACTTC. This gives the protein CASSSGGARGGYEQYF. The variable domain in full, with the rest retrieved from reference TRBV7-2 and TRBJ2-7, is GAGVSQSPSNKVTEKGKDVELRCDPISGHTALYWYRQSLGQGLEFLIYFQGNSAPDKSGLPSDRFSAERTGGSVSTLTIQRTQQEDSAVYLCASSSGGARGGYEQYFGPGTRLTVT.

This clone has just one count. This sequence joins TRBV7-9 and TRBJ2-7; TRBD1 might be the D (5 bases). V lost 1 base to trimming and J lost 0 bases, with 13 bases between them. The germline V gene encodes CDR1 SEHNR and CDR2 FQNEAQ (reference sequence). The CDR3 is 16 residues long. The CDR3 nucleotides are TGTGCCAGCAGCTTAGGACAGCCTGAAAGCTCCTACGAGCAGTACGTC. This translates into CASSLGQPESSYEQYV.

V and J are TRBV6-6 and TRBJ1-2; TRBD1 matches at 9 bases. Germline V lookup: CDR1 MNHNY, CDR2 SVGAGI (reference sequence). This CDR3 contains 15 residues. After removal of 2 bases from V and 4 bases from J, the junction contained 5 bases not matched to a gene. The CDR3 DNA reads as TGTGCCAGCAGTTACGCGGACAGGGGACCCTATGGCTACACCTTC. Its translation is CASSYADRGPYGYTF.

J is TRBJ1-4 and V is TRBV5-1; TRBD1 matches at 11 bases. CDR3 length equals 14 residues. CDR1 is SGHRS and CDR2 is YFSETQ in the germline V gene. With V trimmed by 4 bases and J by 9 bases, 5 bases remained unmatched. The CDR3 here is CASSPGTGGQKLFF. In DNA, the CDR3 is TGCGCCAGCAGCCCCGGGACAGGGGGACAAAAACTGTTTTTT.

This rearrangement joins TRBV28 to TRBJ1-2; D is possibly TRBD1 (5 bases). Germline assignment: CDR1 MDHEN and CDR2 SYDVKM. With 6 bases removed from V and 1 base from J, the gap between germline ends came to 9 bases. The CDR3 extends over 13 amino acids. The CDR3 nucleotides are TGTGCCAGCAGGCTTGACAGTAACTATGGCTACACCTTC. Residues: CASRLDSNYGYTF.

V and J are TRBV28 and TRBJ1-4, with D tentatively TRBD1 (5 bases). The length of the CDR3 is 15 residues. Germline lookup yields CDR1 MDHEN and CDR2 SYDVKM. V dropped 7 bases and J dropped 4 bases, with 16 bases sitting between them. CDR3 bases: TGTGCCAGCACCCGGCAGGGCCCCAGTAATGAAAAACTGTTTTTT. Its translation is CASTRQGPSNEKLFF.

The chain employs TRBV4-1 and TRBJ2-3, with D hard to call. V shed 0 bases and J shed 9 bases, with 13 bases lying between them. Germline loops: CDR1 MGHRA, CDR2 YSYEKL. This CDR3 has 14 residues. The CDR3 here is CASSQDVFSQTQYF. CDR3 DNA sequence: TGCGCCAGCAGCCAAGATGTGTTTTCGCAGACGCAGTATTTT.